Following are 24 T cell receptor beta chains from one sample sequenced in a study of PD-L1 blockade in urothelial cancer. TCRdb's table, derived via immunoSEQ multiplex PCR, lists solely in-frame clones and lacks some. The table shows 50,000 or so clones, with 70% to 90% occurring only once. As for time point: pretreatment peripheral blood. Sample: PBMCs, taken around atezolizumab (anti-PD-L1) treatment. These receptors all stem from a man in his sixties with urothelial cancer.

This chain connects TRBV5-6 to TRBJ1-2, with 9 bases fitting TRBD1. Germline V gene data show CDR1 as SGHDT and CDR2 as YYEEEE. After removal of 3 bases from V and 0 bases from J, the junction contained 15 bases not matched to a gene. CDR3 length: 19 amino acids. DNA of the CDR3: TGTGCCAGCAGCTACGGGGGACAGGGCGATTCCACGACTAACTATGGCTACACCTTC. It is translated as CASSYGGQGDSTTNYGYTF.

The V call is TRBV4-1, the J call TRBJ2-5; 7 bases align to TRBD1. Losses at the gene ends were 4 bases for V and 6 bases for J; bases not matched to a gene: 11. The CDR3 has 15 amino acids. Germline lookup yields CDR1 MGHRA and CDR2 YSYEKL. CDR3 DNA sequence: TGCGCCAGCAGCCCATCCGCGACAGGGTTACAGACCCAGTACTTC. As protein: CASSPSATGLQTQYF.

The chain is built from TRBV5-1 and TRBJ2-2; no clear D gene. Germline loops: CDR1 SGHRS, CDR2 YFSETQ. The CDR3 loop spans 13 amino acids. V was pared by 0 bases and J by 5 bases, with 5 bases between. CDR3 protein: CASSLALTGELFF. The DNA for the CDR3 is TGCGCCAGCAGCTTGGCCTTAACCGGGGAGCTGTTTTTT.

The J gene is TRBJ2-1, the V gene TRBV11-2; D possibly corresponds to TRBD1 (6 bases). The germline gives CDR1 SGHAT, CDR2 FQNNGV. V dropped 5 bases and J dropped 4 bases, with 18 bases sitting between them. This CDR3 has 16 amino acids. The CDR3 reads CASSKDSFSPYNEQFF. In DNA, the CDR3 is TGTGCCAGCAGCAAGGACAGTTTCTCACCTTACAATGAGCAGTTCTTC. Filled out from reference TRBV11-2 and TRBJ2-1, the complete variable domain reads EAGVAQSPRYKIIEKRQSVAFWCNPISGHATLYWYQQILGQGPKLLIQFQNNGVVDDSQLPKDRFSAERLKGVDSTLKIQPAKLEDSAVYLCASSKDSFSPYNEQFFGPGTRLTVL.

V gene TRBV19 combines with J gene TRBJ1-1, with 7 bases aligning to TRBD1. The CDR3 has 16 residues. The germline V gene has CDR1 LNHDA and CDR2 SQIVND (reference sequence). Trimming removed 4 bases from V and 1 base from J; junction bases left unmatched: 9. CDR3 in DNA: TGTGCCAGTAGTAGCCCTCCAAAGGGGGCGAACACTGAAGCTTTCTTT. This translates into CASSSPPKGANTEAFF.

The genes are TRBV9 and TRBJ2-2; 10 nucleotides match TRBD1. Trimming removed 2 bases from V and 7 bases from J; junction bases left unmatched: 5. Germline V gene sequence: CDR1 SGDLS, CDR2 YYNGEE. The CDR3 sequence is 15 residues long. The CDR3 DNA is TGTGCCAGCAGCGTCGGGACAGGGGATTTCGGGGAGCTGTTTTTT. This encodes CASSVGTGDFGELFF.

The J gene is TRBJ1-3, the V gene TRBV5-8, with D unresolved. Germline CDR1 reads SGHTS; CDR2 reads YDEGEE. V was cut by 5 bases and J by 2 bases, with 8 bases left in between. This CDR3 region has 13 residues. CDR3 region: CASRVIAGNTIYF. CDR3 nucleotides: TGTGCCAGCAGAGTAATAGCTGGAAACACCATATATTTT.

The V gene is TRBV2, the J gene TRBJ1-1; 8 nucleotides line up with TRBD1. J lost 2 bases, V lost 6 bases, and 5 bases had no gene match. Germline assignment: CDR1 SNHLY and CDR2 FYNNEI. The length of the CDR3 is 14 residues. The CDR3: CASSKGQVNTEAFF. In DNA form, the CDR3 reads TGTGCCAGCAGCAAGGGACAGGTAAACACTGAAGCTTTCTTT.

The V gene is TRBV18, the J gene TRBJ2-3, with 12 bases matching TRBD2. This CDR3 spans 13 amino acids. Germline assignment: CDR1 KGHSH and CDR2 LQKENI. With V trimmed by 7 bases and J by 10 bases, 6 bases remained unmatched. CDR3 in DNA: TGTGCCAGCTTTCGACTAGCGGGAGAGGCGCAGTATTTT. Translated, it gives CASFRLAGEAQYF. Drawing the rest from reference TRBV18 and TRBJ2-3, the complete variable domain is NAGVMQNPRHLVRRRGQEARLRCSPMKGHSHVYWYRQLPEEGLKFMVYLQKENIIDESGMPKERFSAEFPKEGPSILRIQQVVRGDSAAYFCASFRLAGEAQYFGPGTRLTVL.

This chain connects TRBV6-1 to TRBJ1-5, with TRBD1 matching 10 bases. CDR3 length equals 14 residues. V lost 2 bases and J lost 6; bases outside the gene matches: 1. CDR1 MNHNS and CDR2 SASEGT come from the germline V gene. The CDR3 DNA follows: TGTGCCAGCAGTGAATGGACAGGGGGTCAGCCCCAGCATTTT. Translated: CASSEWTGGQPQHF.

The chain has TRBV25-1 and TRBJ1-1, with D possibly being TRBD1 (6 bases). Germline V gene data show CDR1 as MGHDK and CDR2 as SYGVNS. Deletions cut 2 bases from V and 1 base from J, with 11 bases between. This CDR3 is 15 amino acids long. The chain's CDR3 is CASSEGGRENTEAFF. The CDR3 DNA reads TGTGCCAGCAGTGAAGGGGGCAGAGAGAACACTGAAGCTTTCTTT.

This chain links TRBV7-9 with TRBJ2-4; D unresolved. Germline CDR1 is SEHNR and CDR2 is FQNEAQ (reference sequence). This CDR3 is built from 14 residues. V gave up 1 base and J gave up 2 bases, with 6 bases separating them. CDR3 nucleotides: TGTGCCAGCAGCTTAGTACAGTCCAAAAACATTCAGTACTTC. This translates into CASSLVQSKNIQYF.

The V and J genes are TRBV19 and TRBJ2-6; a weak D match, TRBD1 (6 bases). The V end was cut by 6 bases, the J end by 1 base, with 10 bases between. This CDR3 has 15 amino acids. Germline assignment: CDR1 LNHDA and CDR2 SQIVND (reference sequence). This CDR3 reads CASSPDRSGANVLTF. As DNA, the CDR3 is TGTGCCAGTAGCCCTGACAGGTCTGGGGCCAACGTCCTGACTTTC. The full variable domain, its missing parts supplied by reference TRBV19 and TRBJ2-6, is DGGITQSPKYLFRKEGQNVTLSCEQNLNHDAMYWYRQDPGQGLRLIYYSQIVNDFQKGDIAEGYSVSREKKESFPLTVTSAQKNPTAFYLCASSPDRSGANVLTFGAGSRLTVL.

This sequence joins TRBV10-1 and TRBJ2-3; 8 bases align to TRBD1. The ends lost 2 bases at V and 5 bases at J; junction bases unmatched: 6. Germline V gene lookup returns CDR1 WNHNN and CDR2 SYGVQD (reference sequence). The CDR3 length is 15 residues. CDR3 region: CASSETGQGRDTQYF. The CDR3 region has the DNA TGCGCCAGCAGTGAGACTGGACAGGGAAGAGATACGCAGTATTTT.

The rearrangement links TRBV12-2 to TRBJ2-1; the listed D gene, TRBD2, was not tested against the DNA. TRBV12-2 is a pseudogene. The CDR3 extends over 15 amino acids. The CDR3 spells CASRSPLAGGHEQFF. DNA for the CDR3: TGTGCAAGTCGCTCACCCCTAGCGGGGGGGCATGAGCAGTTCTTC.

V gene TRBV2 combines with J gene TRBJ1-4; D not certain. CDR1 is SNHLY, CDR2 FYNNEI, per germline. The CDR3 extends over 13 amino acids. V was clipped by 7 bases and J by 1 base, with 7 bases between them. The DNA of the CDR3 is TGTGCCAGCATGCGGGGAACTAATGAAAAACTGTTTTTT. This encodes CASMRGTNEKLFF.

The chain has TRBV5-6 and TRBJ1-3; 7 nucleotides align to TRBD1. Germline assignment: CDR1 SGHDT and CDR2 YYEEEE. The CDR3 consists of 16 residues. Trimming cost V 4 bases and J 8 bases; bases outside gene matches: 15. CDR3 sequence reads: CASSPVFGQVEDTIYF. CDR3 bases: TGTGCCAGCAGCCCGGTTTTTGGACAGGTTGAAGACACCATATATTTT. Complete variable domain (other parts from reference TRBV5-6 and TRBJ1-3): DAGVTQSPTHLIKTRGQQVTLRCSPKSGHDTVSWYQQALGQGPQFIFQYYEEEERQRGNFPDRFSGHQFPNYSSELNVNALLLGDSALYLCASSPVFGQVEDTIYFGEGSWLTVV.

The chain recombines TRBV27 with TRBJ2-3; TRBD2 agrees at 10 bases. CDR3 size: 16 residues. Trimming at V came to 2 bases and at J to 0 bases, leaving 2 bases not matched to a gene. Germline V lookup: CDR1 MNHEY, CDR2 SMNVEV (reference sequence). CDR3 sequence: CASSLGLADSTDTQYF. CDR3 in DNA: TGTGCCAGCAGTTTAGGACTAGCGGATAGCACAGATACGCAGTATTTT.

V is TRBV6-1 and J is TRBJ2-2; no clear D gene. V gave up 6 bases and J gave up 5 bases, with 4 bases separating them. This CDR3 region has 11 residues. From germline, CDR1 is MNHNS and CDR2 SASEGT. In DNA form, the CDR3 reads TGTGCCAGCAGACAGACCGGGGAGCTGTTTTTT. Translating gives CASRQTGELFF.

This clone appeared a few times. This chain links TRBV18 with TRBJ1-5; no clear D. V was pared by 3 bases and J by 4 bases, with 10 bases between. The CDR3 has 14 amino acids. Germline CDR1 is KGHSH and CDR2 is LQKENI. CDR3 nucleotide sequence: TGTGCCAGCTCACCCTGGCAGGCAAATCAGCCCCAGCATTTT. It is translated as CASSPWQANQPQHF.

This clone has just a few counts. This rearrangement joins TRBV2 to TRBJ2-2, with 7 bases identical to TRBD1. The CDR3 sequence is 16 residues long. Per germline, CDR1 SNHLY and CDR2 FYNNEI. The ends lost 0 bases at V and 7 bases at J; junction bases unmatched: 8. The DNA of the CDR3 is TGTGCCAGCAGTGAAGCTGGGGACAGCTACGGCGGGGAGCTGTTTTTT. This codes for CASSEAGDSYGGELFF. Using reference TRBV2 and TRBJ2-2 for the parts outside the CDR3, the full variable domain is EPEVTQTPSHQVTQMGQEVILRCVPISNHLYFYWYRQILGQKVEFLVSFYNNEISEKSEIFDDQFSVERPDGSNFTLKIRSTKLEDSAMYFCASSEAGDSYGGELFFGEGSRLTVL.

V gene TRBV5-1 combines with J gene TRBJ1-6, with D perhaps matching TRBD1 (6 bases). The CDR3 is made up of 14 amino acids. Germline values: CDR1 SGHRS, CDR2 YFSETQ. Between the trimmed V and J ends, which lost 4 bases and 9 bases, there was a span of 14 bases. The CDR3 DNA sequence: TGCGCCAGCAGCGTGGGACACCTTGGTTCACCCCTCCACTTT. It codes for CASSVGHLGSPLHF.

This clone was counted a single time. This chain joins TRBV6-1 and TRBJ2-2; D is uncertain. The CDR3 spans 14 residues. CDR1 is MNHNS and CDR2 is SASEGT in the germline V gene. The ends were cut back, 7 bases at V and 0 bases at J, with 9 bases in the middle. The CDR3 DNA reads TGTGCCAGCACTTCAGGTGCGAACACCGGGGAGCTGTTTTTT. This sequence encodes CASTSGANTGELFF.

V gene TRBV15 combines with J gene TRBJ2-7; perhaps TRBD2 as D (6 bases). V was pared by 7 bases and J by 0 bases, with 16 bases between. Germline V gene sequence: CDR1 LNHNV, CDR2 YYDKDF (reference sequence). The CDR3 covers 15 residues. CDR3 in DNA: TGTGCCACCAAAGAGGGCCAGGGACTCTCCTACGAGCAGTACTTC. It yields the protein CATKEGQGLSYEQYF.